This entry describes one TCR beta chain. This record belongs to a study of T cell responses to AZD1222 COVID-19 vaccine. TCRdb keeps only in-frame clones here, not all; method: immunoSEQ multiplex PCR. Of 46,000 or so clones in the sample, over 65% were seen once. This receptor was taken from an adult in good health. The input for sequencing was peripheral blood, taken on day 0 of AZD1222 vaccination.

The CDR3 region is CASSKGHLVSEAFF. The CDR3 nucleotides read TGTGCCAGCAGCAAGGGACACCTCGTGAGTGAAGCTTTCTTT. The rearrangement joins TRBV7-2 to TRBJ1-1; the D gene is possibly TRBD1 (6 bases). Trimming cost V 5 bases and J 7 bases, with 17 bases left between them. The CDR3 spans 14 residues. Germline CDR1 SGHTA, CDR2 FQGNSA. Based on the CDR3 plus reference TRBV7-2 and TRBJ1-1, the full variable domain is GAGVSQSPSNKVTEKGKDVELRCDPISGHTALYWYRQSLGQGLEFLIYFQGNSAPDKSGLPSDRFSAERTGGSVSTLTIQRTQQEDSAVYLCASSKGHLVSEAFFGQGTRLTVV.